A selection of T cell receptor beta chains follows, all from one sample in a study of blood T cell repertoires in COVID-19. Generated by immunoSEQ multiplex PCR, the TCRdb table keeps only in-frame clones and is missing some. The sample carries about 170,000 clones, under 80% recorded once. What was sequenced was peripheral blood. These receptors all come from a man aged 70-80 years with acute or convalescent COVID-19. The CDR3 runs from the conserved cysteine through the conserved F or W. Fields, in order: D gene, clone size, J gene, V gene, CDR3 protein, CDR3 DNA. D genes are given only for firm matches. For some rows the clone size is stated as once, few or many, or as a class when expanded; others skip it.

D: TRBD2; size: -; J: TRBJ2-5; V: TRBV11-2; CDR3: CASSPGAGRGETQYF; DNA: TGTGCCAGCAGCCCCGGGGCCGGGAGGGGGGAGACCCAGTACTTC
D: TRBD2; size: -; J: TRBJ2-3; V: TRBV19; CDR3: CASSIGLAPDTQYF; DNA: TGTGCCAGTAGTATAGGACTAGCCCCAGATACGCAGTATTTT
D: -; size: once; J: TRBJ2-1; V: TRBV7-2; CDR3: CASSLQQHNNEQFF; DNA: TGTGCCAGCAGCTTACAACAGCATAACAATGAGCAGTTCTTC
D: TRBD1; size: -; J: TRBJ1-2; V: TRBV5-3; CDR3: CARSYGTEGGYTF; DNA: TGTGCCAGAAGCTATGGGACAGAGGGAGGCTACACCTTC
D: -; size: -; J: TRBJ2-5; V: TRBV7-9; CDR3: CASSLVGQGAVYF; DNA: -
D: -; size: few; J: TRBJ2-5; V: TRBV18; CDR3: CASSPRGQQETQYF; DNA: TGTGCCAGCTCACCACGTGGACAGCAAGAGACCCAGTACTTC
D: TRBD2; size: -; J: TRBJ2-2; V: TRBV5-4; CDR3: CASSLRGGRTGELFF; DNA: TGTGCCAGCAGCTTGCGGGGGGGCCGCACCGGGGAGCTGTTTTTT
D: -; size: -; J: TRBJ1-1; V: TRBV19; CDR3: CASSMDRLNTEAFF; DNA: TGTGCCAGTAGTATGGACAGACTGAACACTGAAGCTTTCTTT
D: TRBD1; size: few; J: TRBJ1-5; V: TRBV28; CDR3: CASSPGQGDQPQHF; DNA: TGTGCCAGCAGCCCGGGACAGGGGGATCAGCCCCAGCATTTT
D: TRBD2; size: -; J: TRBJ2-5; V: TRBV27; CDR3: CASKLAGIGETQYF; DNA: TGTGCCAGCAAACTAGCGGGGATCGGAGAGACCCAGTACTTC
D: TRBD2; size: -; J: TRBJ2-7; V: TRBV7-3; CDR3: CASSLIAGDSYEQYF; DNA: TGTGCCAGCAGCTTAATAGCGGGAGACTCCTACGAGCAGTACTTC
D: TRBD2; size: -; J: TRBJ2-5; V: TRBV19; CDR3: CASGGLAGGTQETQYF; DNA: TGTGCCAGCGGCGGACTAGCGGGGGGAACGCAAGAGACCCAGTACTTC
D: TRBD1; size: -; J: TRBJ2-1; V: TRBV6-5; CDR3: CASRQGYNEQFF; DNA: TGTGCCAGCAGACAGGGGTACAATGAGCAGTTCTTC
D: -; size: -; J: TRBJ1-4; V: TRBV9; CDR3: CASSVRAGPTNEKLFF; DNA: TGTGCCAGCAGCGTAAGGGCAGGGCCAACTAATGAAAAACTGTTTTTT
D: -; size: -; J: TRBJ2-3; V: TRBV15; CDR3: CATSESGQGGPDTQYF; DNA: TGTGCCACCAGCGAGTCTGGCCAGGGTGGTCCAGATACGCAGTATTTT
D: TRBD2; size: -; J: TRBJ2-4; V: TRBV5-1; CDR3: CASRRSGRDRFKNIQYF; DNA: TGCGCCAGCCGTCGTAGCGGGCGGGATAGGTTCAAAAACATTCAGTACTTC
D: -; size: -; J: TRBJ1-2; V: TRBV25-1; CDR3: CASRTDSYGYTF; DNA: TGTGCCAGCAGGACTGACAGCTATGGCTACACCTTC
D: -; size: -; J: TRBJ2-2; V: TRBV6-1; CDR3: CASSEGVGGGVGELFF; DNA: TGTGCCAGCAGTGAAGGTGTGGGGGGTGGTGTCGGGGAGCTGTTTTTT
D: -; size: once; J: TRBJ1-5; V: TRBV27; CDR3: CASSLGTSSNQPQHF; DNA: TGTGCCAGCAGTCTCGGGACATCTAGCAATCAGCCCCAGCATTTT
D: TRBD2; size: -; J: TRBJ2-1; V: TRBV27; CDR3: CASSLSNGGFNEQFF; DNA: TGTGCCAGCAGTTTATCCAACGGGGGGTTCAATGAGCAGTTCTTC
D: TRBD1; size: -; J: TRBJ1-1; V: TRBV6-6; CDR3: CASSRTGGRETEAFF; DNA: TGTGCCAGCAGTAGGACAGGGGGCCGAGAAACTGAAGCTTTCTTT
D: TRBD1; size: -; J: TRBJ1-1; V: TRBV18; CDR3: CASSRNRQGIAEAFF; DNA: TGTGCCAGCTCACGTAACCGACAGGGGATAGCTGAAGCTTTCTTT
D: -; size: -; J: TRBJ2-7; V: TRBV5-1; CDR3: CASSFLADPVEQYF; DNA: TGCGCCAGCAGCTTCTTAGCGGATCCCGTGGAGCAGTACTTC
D: TRBD1; size: -; J: TRBJ2-1; V: TRBV28; CDR3: CASSSSGTGGWNEQFF; DNA: TGTGCCAGCAGTTCCTCCGGGACAGGGGGCTGGAATGAGCAGTTCTTC
D: TRBD1; size: once; J: TRBJ2-1; V: TRBV5-1; CDR3: CASSRDRDNEQFF; DNA: TGCGCCAGCAGCCGGGACAGGGACAATGAGCAGTTCTTC
D: -; size: few; J: TRBJ1-2; V: TRBV9; CDR3: CASTKGQTNYGYTF; DNA: TGTGCCAGCACCAAAGGACAGACTAACTATGGCTACACCTTC
D: TRBD2; size: once; J: TRBJ2-1; V: TRBV5-4; CDR3: CASSGPGLAFNEQFF; DNA: TGTGCCAGCAGCGGCCCGGGACTAGCTTTCAATGAGCAGTTCTTC
D: -; size: -; J: TRBJ1-3; V: TRBV24-1; CDR3: CATSDPISGNTIYF; DNA: TGTGCCACCAGTGATCCCATCTCTGGAAACACCATATATTTT
D: TRBD1; size: -; J: TRBJ2-3; V: TRBV6-5; CDR3: CASSSGTGGRDTQYF; DNA: TGTGCCAGCTCGTCCGGGACAGGGGGTCGAGATACGCAGTATTTT
D: -; size: -; J: TRBJ2-7; V: TRBV6-5; CDR3: CASTGSYEQYF; DNA: TGTGCCAGCACAGGGTCCTACGAGCAGTACTTC
D: TRBD2; size: -; J: TRBJ2-3; V: TRBV5-5; CDR3: CASSSTSVDTQYF; DNA: TGTGCCAGCAGCTCGACTAGCGTCGATACGCAGTATTTT
D: -; size: -; J: TRBJ1-2; V: TRBV7-9; CDR3: CASSLNGGLGYTF; DNA: TGTGCCAGCAGCTTAAACGGGGGGCTCGGCTACACCTTC
D: -; size: -; J: TRBJ2-3; V: TRBV6-5; CDR3: CASASGSSSTDTQYF; DNA: TGTGCCAGCGCCTCAGGCTCTTCTAGCACAGATACGCAGTATTTT
D: -; size: once; J: TRBJ1-4; V: TRBV6-5; CDR3: CASRSGLNEKLFF; DNA: TGTGCCAGCAGATCAGGGCTTAATGAAAAACTGTTTTTT
D: TRBD1; size: -; J: TRBJ1-1; V: TRBV5-1; CDR3: CASSTDRRLEAFF; DNA: TGCGCCAGCAGCACGGACAGGCGTCTTGAAGCTTTCTTT
D: TRBD1; size: -; J: TRBJ1-2; V: TRBV19; CDR3: CASSTTGGAFYGYTF; DNA: TGTGCCAGTAGTACAACAGGGGGCGCGTTCTATGGCTACACCTTC
D: -; size: -; J: TRBJ2-5; V: TRBV11-2; CDR3: CASSPAAGMETQYF; DNA: TGTGCCAGCAGCCCTGCGGCAGGGATGGAGACCCAGTACTTC
D: TRBD2; size: -; J: TRBJ2-3; V: TRBV7-6; CDR3: CASSLKGGRGSDTQYF; DNA: TGTGCCAGCAGCTTAAAAGGCGGGAGGGGATCAGATACGCAGTATTTT
D: -; size: -; J: TRBJ2-1; V: TRBV11-3; CDR3: CASSQGYNEQFF; DNA: TGTGCCAGCTCCCAGGGGTACAATGAGCAGTTCTTC
D: TRBD1; size: many; J: TRBJ1-1; V: TRBV30; CDR3: CAWSAIRGVAEAFF; DNA: TGTGCCTGGAGCGCTATCAGGGGGGTGGCTGAAGCTTTCTTT
D: TRBD2; size: -; J: TRBJ2-1; V: TRBV5-8; CDR3: CASSRGGASGGQDEQFF; DNA: TGTGCCAGCAGCCGTGGAGGAGCTAGCGGGGGCCAAGATGAGCAGTTCTTC
D: -; size: -; J: TRBJ2-2; V: TRBV5-1; CDR3: CASSLGLEELFF; DNA: TGCGCCAGCAGCTTGGGGCTTGAGGAGCTGTTTTTT
D: TRBD1; size: few; J: TRBJ1-2; V: TRBV18; CDR3: CASSPSGTGTPTYGYTF; DNA: TGTGCCAGCTCACCCAGCGGGACAGGGACTCCCACCTATGGCTACACCTTC
D: -; size: -; J: TRBJ1-1; V: TRBV19; CDR3: CASSVHRASAAEAFF; DNA: TGTGCCAGTAGCGTCCACAGGGCATCTGCTGCTGAAGCTTTCTTT
D: TRBD1; size: -; J: TRBJ1-1; V: TRBV9; CDR3: CASSVGAGQGRVGTEAFF; DNA: TGTGCCAGCAGCGTAGGGGCCGGACAGGGGCGCGTGGGCACTGAAGCTTTCTTT
D: TRBD1; size: -; J: TRBJ2-5; V: TRBV10-1; CDR3: CASSEPTTGEETQYF; DNA: TGCGCCAGCAGTGAGCCCACCACAGGGGAGGAGACCCAGTACTTC
D: -; size: -; J: TRBJ1-1; V: TRBV24-1; CDR3: CATRGRQEPAEAFF; DNA: TGTGCCACCAGGGGTCGACAGGAGCCGGCTGAAGCTTTCTTT
D: TRBD2; size: -; J: TRBJ2-3; V: TRBV4-1; CDR3: CASSQLAGDTDTQYF; DNA: TGCGCCAGCAGCCAACTAGCGGGGGACACAGATACGCAGTATTTT
D: -; size: -; J: TRBJ1-1; V: TRBV2; CDR3: CASHRAMNTEAFF; DNA: TGTGCCAGCCACAGGGCGATGAACACTGAAGCTTTCTTT
D: -; size: -; J: TRBJ1-2; V: TRBV28; CDR3: CASSGHGGGRDANYGYTF; DNA: TGTGCCAGCAGTGGCCACGGCGGGGGGCGAGATGCTAACTATGGCTACACCTTC
D: -; size: -; J: TRBJ2-7; V: TRBV5-1; CDR3: CASSLVVETGRSYEQYF; DNA: TGCGCCAGCAGCTTGGTGGTAGAGACGGGGAGATCGTACGAGCAGTACTTC
D: -; size: -; J: TRBJ1-1; V: TRBV7-2; CDR3: CASSFQGYIEAFF; DNA: TGTGCCAGCAGCTTTCAGGGTTATATTGAAGCTTTCTTT
D: -; size: -; J: TRBJ1-5; V: TRBV6-1; CDR3: CASSERQGVQPQHF; DNA: TGTGCCAGCAGTGAGCGGCAGGGTGTTCAGCCCCAGCATTTT